This is a list of T cell receptor beta chains from one sample in a study of control samples from healthy donors and cancer patients. Produced via immunoSEQ multiplex PCR; TCRdb's table is partial and in-frame only. The sample has under 55,000 clones; 91% are singletons. What was sequenced was PBMCs. The receptor set was obtained from a woman in her forties with head and neck cancer. The CDR3 runs from the conserved cysteine through the conserved F or W. D genes are given only for firm matches. Not all rows give a size; the values are once, few, many and, for expanded clones, a class.

d_call	clone_size	v_call	j_call	cdr3_nt	cdr3_aa
TRBD2	.	TRBV6-5	TRBJ2-1	TGTGCCAGCAGTTATTACGCGCGGGAGGGGAAAAATGAGCAGTTCTTC	CASSYYAREGKNEQFF
.	.	TRBV6-5	TRBJ2-5	TGTGCCAGCAGTTACCGTAGGCAAGAGACCCAGTACTTC	CASSYRRQETQYF
TRBD1	.	TRBV27	TRBJ1-1	TGTGCCAGCAGCTACACAGGGGGCACTGAAGCTTTCTTT	CASSYTGGTEAFF
TRBD1	.	TRBV7-3	TRBJ2-2	TGTGCCAGCAGCTCGGGACAGTACACCGGGGAGCTGTTTTTT	CASSSGQYTGELFF
.	.	TRBV5-5	TRBJ2-5	TGTGCCAGCAGCTTGCAGGGACAAGAGACCCAGTACTTC	CASSLQGQETQYF
.	.	TRBV6-5	TRBJ2-1	TGTGCCAGCAGTTACTCTAATTCGGGCAAAAATGAGCAGTTCTTC	CASSYSNSGKNEQFF
.	once	TRBV30	TRBJ1-6	TGTGCCTGGAGTAAAGCTTCACCCCTCCACTTT	CAWSKASPLHF
.	.	TRBV5-1	TRBJ1-1	TGCGCCAGCAGCTTGGCAGCGAACACTGAAGCTTTCTTT	CASSLAANTEAFF
.	.	TRBV3-1/TRBV3-2	TRBJ1-2	TGTGCCAGCAGCTCCGACGAGGGAAGCAGCTATGGCTACACCTTC	CASSSDEGSSYGYTF
.	.	TRBV5-1	TRBJ2-7	TGCGCCAGCAGGGCAGCTCCGGCAGGCTCTAACGAGCAGTACTTC	CASRAAPAGSNEQYF
TRBD1	.	TRBV5-1	TRBJ1-1	TGCGCCAGCAGCGTGTTGGGACAGGGCAGCACTGAAGCTTTCTTT	CASSVLGQGSTEAFF